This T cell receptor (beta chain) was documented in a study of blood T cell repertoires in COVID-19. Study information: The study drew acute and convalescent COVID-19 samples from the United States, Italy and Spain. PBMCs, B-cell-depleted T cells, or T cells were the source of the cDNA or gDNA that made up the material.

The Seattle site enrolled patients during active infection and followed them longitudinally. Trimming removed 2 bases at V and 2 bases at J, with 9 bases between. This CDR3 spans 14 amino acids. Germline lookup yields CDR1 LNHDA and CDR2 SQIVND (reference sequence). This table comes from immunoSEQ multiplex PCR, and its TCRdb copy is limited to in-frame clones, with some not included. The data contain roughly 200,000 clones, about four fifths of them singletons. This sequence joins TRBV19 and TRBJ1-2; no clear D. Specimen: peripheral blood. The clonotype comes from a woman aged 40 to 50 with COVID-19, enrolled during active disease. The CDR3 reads CASSISPENYGYTF. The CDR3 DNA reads TGTGCCAGTAGTATAAGCCCCGAAAACTATGGCTACACCTTC.